This T cell receptor (beta chain) originates from a study of T-cell memory formation after mild COVID-19. As for the study in general: The two donors had largely donor-specific TCR clusters.

In this sample, this clonotype turned up a few times. Its specificity is unknown. Study-wide points: There was a balanced CD4/CD8 profile in clones contracting day 15 to 85, and later expanders leaned CD4+. Most CD4+ clones that shrank were in CM and EM, while CD8+ ones turned up in EMRA.

TCRdb used MiXCR to reprocess the 5' RACE reads, holding one entry per CDR3 protein. The sample has about 82,000 distinct CDR3 sequences, roughly an eighth seen once. Sequences were obtained from PBMCs or a T cell subset sorted from them (not recorded which). The origin of this receptor is an adult woman who had mild COVID-19 (a few samples of this study predate the infection). Cell type and time point are not known.

In DNA, the CDR3 is TGTGCCAGCAGCCCCAGCGGGGGGGCCCGGGAGACCCAGTACTTC. This codes for CASSPSGGARETQYF. The chain joins TRBV7-6 to TRBJ2-5, with 10 positions matching TRBD2. Losses at the gene ends were 5 bases for V and 5 bases for J; bases not matched to a gene: 8. Germline-derived CDR1 and CDR2 are SGHVS and FNYEAQ. This CDR3 contains 15 residues. Full variable domain (outside the CDR3, taken from reference TRBV7-6 and TRBJ2-5): GAGVSQSPRYKVTKRGQDVALRCDPISGHVSLYWYRQALGQGPEFLTYFNYEAQQDKSGLPNDRFSAERPEGSISTLTIQRTEQRDSAMYRCASSPSGGARETQYFGPGTRLLVL.